This paragraph reports one TCR beta chain. What it binds is unknown. This sample was taken from a study of OX40 agonist ivuxolimab in advanced cancers. Study as a whole: Subjects had a mean age of around 60 years, with a range of roughly 20 to 79; just over 80% were male. Prior checkpoint blockade (anti-PD-1, anti-PD-L1 or anti-CTLA-4) was permitted; less than 45% had it. Two patients with cutaneous melanoma and one with hepatocellular carcinoma, three in total, showed partial responses. Findings and limits, study-wide: Clonal expansion in partial responders at 0.1-3.0 mg/kg ranked among the lowest.

Using immunoSEQ multiplex PCR, the repertoire was profiled, and TCRdb retains in-frame clones only, with some absent. The table lists around 47,000 clones, around 85% of them singletons. The CDR3 spans 17 residues. From germline, CDR1 is SGHRS and CDR2 YFSETQ. Trimming removed 4 bases from V and 5 bases from J, with 24 bases in between. The specimen was CD4+ or CD8+ T cells sorted from blood, collected in a trial of the OX40 agonist ivuxolimab. V and J are TRBV5-1 and TRBJ1-1, with D possibly being TRBD1 (5 bases). The receptor comes from an adult with an advanced solid tumor such as melanoma, head and neck, liver or kidney cancer. The CDR3 loop is CASSLDSGTAEGTEAFF. CDR3 sequence (DNA): TGCGCCAGCAGCCTGGACTCCGGGACCGCGGAGGGGACTGAAGCTTTCTTT.